The rows below give T cell receptor beta chains drawn from one sample of a study of glioma-infiltrating T cells after dendritic cell vaccination. Repertoires were generated with immunoSEQ multiplex PCR, while TCRdb's copy carries only in-frame clones and drops some. The sample has roughly 98,000 clones, 65% to 90% seen once. The sample in question was blood, obtained before dendritic cell vaccination. Receptor source: a human donor with glioblastoma. Both conserved end residues are part of each CDR3. Fields, in order: V gene, J gene, D gene, clone size, CDR3 protein, CDR3 DNA. A D gene is named only where the DNA matches it firmly. Clone size is given for some rows only: seen once, a few or many times, or a class if the clone is expanded.

V: TRBV19; J: TRBJ2-7; D: TRBD1; size: once; CDR3: CASTWTGASYEQYF; DNA: TGTGCCAGTACGTGGACAGGGGCTTCCTACGAGCAGTACTTC
V: TRBV10-3; J: TRBJ2-7; D: TRBD2; size: few; CDR3: CAISESASGNEQYF; DNA: TGTGCCATCAGTGAGTCGGCTAGCGGGAACGAGCAGTACTTC
V: TRBV7-6; J: TRBJ2-3; D: .; size: .; CDR3: CASSLGQTSTDTQYF; DNA: TGTGCCAGCAGCTTAGGACAGACTAGCACAGATACGCAGTATTTT
V: TRBV4-1; J: TRBJ2-3; D: .; size: .; CDR3: CASSQPDAGRISTDTQYF; DNA: TGCGCCAGCAGCCAGCCCGATGCGGGGCGAATTAGCACAGATACGCAGTATTTT
V: TRBV2; J: TRBJ2-1; D: .; size: .; CDR3: CASRRDRTQSSYNEQFF; DNA: TGTGCCAGCCGGCGGGACCGCACCCAGAGCTCCTACAATGAGCAGTTCTTC
V: TRBV5-3; J: TRBJ1-6; D: .; size: .; CDR3: CARSPKSGGENSPLHF; DNA: TGTGCCAGAAGCCCCAAGAGTGGCGGGGAGAATTCACCCCTCCACTTT
V: TRBV29-1; J: TRBJ2-5; D: TRBD1; size: .; CDR3: CSVRRDSQETQYF; DNA: TGCAGCGTTCGACGGGACAGTCAAGAGACCCAGTACTTC
V: TRBV5-4; J: TRBJ1-1; D: TRBD1; size: .; CDR3: CASSFRGQKTEAFF; DNA: TGTGCCAGCAGCTTCAGGGGGCAAAAGACTGAAGCTTTCTTT
V: TRBV2; J: TRBJ1-5; D: .; size: few; CDR3: CASSEDSPNQPQHF; DNA: TGTGCCAGCAGCGAGGACAGCCCCAATCAGCCCCAGCATTTT
V: TRBV30; J: TRBJ2-2; D: TRBD1; size: few; CDR3: CAWGGQNANTGELFF; DNA: TGTGCCTGGGGGGGACAGAACGCGAACACCGGGGAGCTGTTTTTT
V: TRBV28; J: TRBJ1-4; D: .; size: .; CDR3: CASSYQTRSNEKLFF; DNA: TGTGCCAGCAGTTACCAGACACGGTCTAATGAAAAACTGTTTTTT
V: TRBV19; J: TRBJ1-4; D: .; size: .; CDR3: CASSISEVGGKIVTNEKLFF; DNA: TGTGCCAGTAGTATTTCGGAGGTTGGAGGGAAGATCGTAACTAATGAAAAACTGTTTTTT
V: TRBV5-1; J: TRBJ2-7; D: TRBD2; size: .; CDR3: CASSLGWTSGLLSYEQYF; DNA: TGCGCCAGCAGCTTGGGTTGGACTAGCGGGTTGCTCTCCTACGAGCAGTACTTC
V: TRBV19; J: TRBJ2-7; D: TRBD1; size: .; CDR3: CASSMGQQIYEQYF; DNA: TGTGCCAGTAGTATGGGACAGCAAATCTACGAGCAGTACTTC
V: TRBV7-9; J: TRBJ1-1; D: .; size: few; CDR3: CASSQGPTVSAFF; DNA: TGTGCCAGCAGCCAGGGGCCGACAGTCTCAGCTTTCTTT
V: TRBV6-6; J: TRBJ1-5; D: TRBD1; size: few; CDR3: CASSSGQGGSNQPQHF; DNA: TGTGCCAGCAGCTCTGGACAGGGGGGAAGCAATCAGCCCCAGCATTTT
V: TRBV4-1; J: TRBJ2-1; D: TRBD1; size: .; CDR3: CASSRRTGPDYNEQFF; DNA: TGCGCCAGCAGCCGGAGGACAGGGCCTGACTACAATGAGCAGTTCTTC
V: TRBV7-9; J: TRBJ2-1; D: .; size: .; CDR3: CASSLALQDEQFF; DNA: TGTGCCAGCAGCTTAGCTCTACAGGATGAGCAGTTCTTC
V: TRBV5-1; J: TRBJ1-2; D: .; size: .; CDR3: CASSLQEGGYGYTF; DNA: TGCGCCAGCAGCCTCCAGGAGGGTGGGTATGGCTACACCTTC
V: TRBV7-2; J: TRBJ2-3; D: TRBD1; size: .; CDR3: CASSLSGRDRGDVDTQYF; DNA: TGTGCCAGCAGCTTATCGGGGAGGGACAGGGGCGACGTGGATACGCAGTATTTT
V: TRBV7-3; J: TRBJ2-3; D: TRBD2; size: .; CDR3: CASSLTSGASTDTQYF; DNA: TGTGCCAGTAGCTTAACCAGCGGGGCTAGCACAGATACGCAGTATTTT
V: TRBV30; J: TRBJ1-2; D: .; size: once; CDR3: CAWRAGPGYTF; DNA: TGTGCCTGGAGGGCAGGGCCAGGCTACACCTTC
V: TRBV2; J: TRBJ2-7; D: .; size: .; CDR3: CASSERAYEQYF; DNA: TGTGCCAGCAGTGAGCGAGCCTACGAGCAGTACTTC
V: TRBV29-1; J: TRBJ1-2; D: .; size: .; CDR3: CSIDSAGPQQTGPNNGYTF; DNA: TGCAGCATAGACAGCGCCGGGCCACAACAGACCGGCCCTAATAATGGCTACACCTTC
V: TRBV6-5; J: TRBJ2-7; D: TRBD1; size: once; CDR3: CASSPKGAGTYEQYF; DNA: TGTGCCAGCAGTCCTAAGGGGGCAGGGACCTACGAGCAGTACTTC
V: TRBV6-1; J: TRBJ1-2; D: .; size: few; CDR3: CASSEFGFQGYTF; DNA: TGTGCCAGCAGTGAATTCGGGTTCCAGGGCTACACCTTC
V: TRBV5-1; J: TRBJ1-4; D: TRBD1; size: few; CDR3: CASSLYRGDEKLFF; DNA: TGCGCCAGCAGCTTGTACAGGGGGGACGAAAAACTGTTTTTT
V: TRBV4-2; J: TRBJ2-3; D: TRBD2; size: .; CDR3: CASSPSTSGMGVTQYF; DNA: TGTGCCAGCAGCCCATCGACTAGCGGGATGGGGGTTACGCAGTATTTT
V: TRBV4-1; J: TRBJ1-1; D: TRBD1; size: .; CDR3: CASSHPGTENTEAFF; DNA: TGCGCCAGCAGCCATCCCGGGACAGAGAACACTGAAGCTTTCTTT
V: TRBV19; J: TRBJ2-2; D: TRBD1; size: .; CDR3: CATGTGGNTGELFF; DNA: TGTGCCACAGGGACAGGGGGCAACACCGGGGAGCTGTTTTTT
V: TRBV4-1; J: TRBJ2-2; D: .; size: few; CDR3: CASSQEGRDTGELFF; DNA: TGCGCCAGCAGCCAAGAGGGCAGAGACACCGGGGAGCTGTTTTTT
V: TRBV6-5; J: TRBJ1-2; D: .; size: .; CDR3: CASSPPRQVNYGYTF; DNA: TGTGCCAGCAGTCCCCCCCGACAGGTTAACTATGGCTACACCTTC
V: TRBV7-3; J: TRBJ2-3; D: .; size: .; CDR3: CASTPGEVSTDTQYF; DNA: TGTGCCAGCACCCCCGGGGAGGTTAGCACAGATACGCAGTATTTT
V: TRBV7-9; J: TRBJ1-2; D: .; size: .; CDR3: CASSTEQGDGYTF; DNA: TGTGCCAGCAGTACCGAACAGGGCGACGGCTACACCTTC